Described below is a single TCR beta chain sequence and its context. Antigen unknown. The CDR3 covers 14 residues. Trimming cost V 3 bases and J 7 bases; bases outside gene matches: 3. Germline CDR1 reads MRHNA; CDR2 reads SNTAGT. The data derive from a study of graft-versus-host responses after intestinal transplantation. In the study overall: Anti-thymocyte globulin served as induction for all recipients, who then took tacrolimus and steroids for about 3 years. Study results and caveats: Levels of circulating GvH clones at their peak were associated with early post-transplant HvG declines. Graft-donor T cell macrochimerism in patients accompanied high graft-versus-host to host-versus-graft clonal ratios in allografts. GvH clonotypes were identified within recipient marrow, with a subset emerging first in ileum or blood.

Repertoires were generated with immunoSEQ multiplex PCR, while TCRdb's copy carries only in-frame clones and drops some. The data contain several thousand clones, approximately 75% of them seen just once; the ten biggest clones take up approximately 40%. The specimen was PBMCs, collected 540 to 550 days after intestinal transplant. This chain joins TRBV6-4 and TRBJ2-1; 10 bases map to TRBD2. The receptor was derived from a human patient who received an intestinal transplant, so some T cells may come from the graft donor. The CDR3 is CASSEERGGNEQFF. CDR3 coding DNA: TGTGCCAGCAGTGAGGAGCGGGGGGGGAATGAGCAGTTCTTC.